The 27 T cell receptor beta chains presented below share a single source sample, sequenced in a study of T-cell memory formation after mild COVID-19. One entry per CDR3 protein, called by TCRdb with MiXCR from the 5' RACE reads. The sample yields roughly 250,000 distinct CDR3 sequences, approximately 15% seen once. Sequencing was done on a sample of PBMCs or a T cell subset sorted from them (not recorded which). The receptor source for this set is a man younger than 35 who had mild COVID-19 (a few samples of this study predate the infection). Cell type and time point are not known.

The V and J genes are TRBV30 and TRBJ1-1; D perhaps matches TRBD1 (5 bases). The CDR3 totals 15 residues. Germline CDR1 is GTSNPN and CDR2 is SVGIG (reference sequence). Trimming cost V 1 base and J 3 bases, with 15 bases left between them. CDR3 sequence: CAWSATDNYYTEAFF. CDR3 nucleotide sequence: TGTGCCTGGAGTGCAACGGACAATTATTACACTGAAGCTTTCTTT.

This chain links TRBV20-1 with TRBJ2-2; the D is unclear. There are 10 residues in the CDR3. V lost 7 bases and J lost 7, with 7 bases in between. Per germline, CDR1 DFQATT and CDR2 SNEGSKA (reference sequence). CDR3 bases: TGCAGTGACGGGCACGGGGAGCTGTTTTTT. Residues: CSDGHGELFF.

In this sample, this clonotype turned up a few times. This rearrangement joins TRBV9 to TRBJ2-7, with 7 bases that match TRBD2. This CDR3 spans 14 amino acids. V dropped 2 bases and J dropped 2; count of bases not matched to a gene: 4. CDR1 and CDR2 (germline): SGDLS, YYNGEE. The CDR3: CASSVGGGTYEQYF. CDR3 coding DNA: TGTGCCAGCAGCGTTGGGGGGGGGACCTACGAGCAGTACTTC.

The chain uses TRBV5-1 and TRBJ1-2; 9 bases match TRBD1. The CDR3 is made up of 13 amino acids. With 4 bases clipped from V and 8 bases from J, the junction kept 6 bases outside the gene matches. Germline CDR1 and CDR2: SGHRS and YFSETQ. In DNA form, the CDR3 reads TGCGCCAGCAGCCGGGGACAGGGCGAGGGCTACACCTTC. It codes for CASSRGQGEGYTF.

Only a few counts were recorded for this clonotype. DNA for the CDR3: TGCAGTGCTAACCGGGACATTTACAATGAGCAGTTCTTC. This encodes CSANRDIYNEQFF. The genes are TRBV20-1 and TRBJ2-1; possible D gene TRBD1, 6 bases. CDR1 DFQATT and CDR2 SNEGSKA come from the germline V gene (reference sequence). This CDR3 is 13 amino acids long. Trimming pared 4 bases from V and 4 bases from J, leaving 11 bases between.

This clonotype was seen a handful of times. This chain connects TRBV7-9 to TRBJ2-3; 8 bases line up with TRBD1. In germline, CDR1 is SEHNR, CDR2 FQNEAQ (reference sequence). The length of the CDR3 is 17 residues. Trimming cost V 2 bases and J 5 bases; bases outside gene matches: 12. DNA of the CDR3: TGTGCCAGCAGCTTACCGTCGACAGGGGCCGGGGAAGATACGCAGTATTTT. Protein sequence: CASSLPSTGAGEDTQYF.

In this sample, this clonotype turned up many times. The chain has TRBV4-2 and TRBJ2-5; 16 bases agree with TRBD2. The CDR3 contains 16 residues. Germline V CDR1 and CDR2: LGHNA, YNFKEQ. With 4 bases clipped from V and 2 bases from J, the junction kept 1 base outside the gene matches. CDR3 sequence reads: CASSPGLAGGQETQYF. DNA for the CDR3: TGTGCCAGCAGCCCGGGACTAGCGGGGGGGCAAGAGACCCAGTACTTC.

This clonotype was observed a few times. V and J are TRBV6-2 or TRBV6-3 and TRBJ1-1; D may be TRBD1 (5 bases). Per germline, CDR1 MNHEY and CDR2 SVGEGT. The CDR3 is 13 residues long. Trimming stripped 6 bases from V and 4 bases from J, with 12 bases between. CDR3 in DNA: TGTGCCAGCAGAGGGGAGAGTGCCACTGAAGCTTTCTTT. Translated: CASRGESATEAFF.

This chain joins TRBV7-9 and TRBJ2-3; possibly TRBD2 for D (5 bases). The CDR3 runs to 17 residues. In germline, CDR1 is SEHNR, CDR2 FQNEAQ (reference sequence). V was clipped by 5 bases and J by 0 bases, with 18 bases between them. In nucleotides, the CDR3 is TGTGCCAGCAGCGCCAAGAAATCAGCGGCTAGCACAGATACGCAGTATTTT. Encoded protein: CASSAKKSAASTDTQYF. The complete variable domain, with remaining parts taken from reference TRBV7-9 and TRBJ2-3, reads DTGVSQNPRHKITKRGQNVTFRCDPISEHNRLYWYRQTLGQGPEFLTYFQNEAQLEKSRLLSDRFSAERPKGSFSTLEIQRTEQGDSAMYLCASSAKKSAASTDTQYFGPGTRLTVL.

This chain links TRBV5-1 with TRBJ2-2; 7 bases line up with TRBD1. CDR3 length: 15 residues. V was clipped by 4 bases and J by 0 bases; unmatched bases: 3. The germline V gene has CDR1 SGHRS and CDR2 YFSETQ. The CDR3 nucleotides read TGCGCCAGCAGCCGTGGGACAGCGAACACCGGGGAGCTGTTTTTT. Translated: CASSRGTANTGELFF.

This clonotype was seen a few times. CDR3 amino acids: CASSHTRYEQYV. For the CDR3, the DNA is TGTGCCAGCAGCCACACCAGGTACGAGCAGTACGTC. The J gene is TRBJ2-7, the V gene TRBV6-2 or TRBV6-3; D unresolved. Germline CDR1 MNHEY, CDR2 SVGEGT. The germline V and J ends were trimmed by 6 bases and 4 bases, with 10 bases remaining between them. The CDR3 is 12 residues long.

This clonotype was counted at least ten times. The chain is built from TRBV4-2 and TRBJ2-3, with 15 nucleotides matching TRBD2. The CDR3 loop spans 18 amino acids. V lost 3 bases, J lost 0 bases, and 4 bases stayed unmatched. The germline gives CDR1 LGHNA, CDR2 YNFKEQ. The CDR3 bases are TGTGCCAGCAGCCAGGGACTAGCGGGGGGACCTAGCACAGATACGCAGTATTTT. Amino acids: CASSQGLAGGPSTDTQYF.

The chain links TRBV19 to TRBJ1-2; D gene ambiguous. V was cut by 6 bases and J by 4 bases, with 12 bases left in between. Germline V gene data show CDR1 as LNHDA and CDR2 as SQIVND (reference sequence). The CDR3 length is 13 residues. The CDR3 protein is CASRGSALYGYTF. The DNA of the CDR3 is TGTGCCAGTAGGGGCTCGGCCCTCTATGGCTACACCTTC.

CDR3 sequence (DNA): TGCGCCAGCAGCTTGGTGGACAAGATCTATGGCTACACCTTC. This encodes CASSLVDKIYGYTF. The chain uses TRBV5-1 and TRBJ1-2; a possible D gene is TRBD1 (5 bases). The CDR3 length is 14 residues. CDR1 is SGHRS and CDR2 is YFSETQ in the germline V gene. Trimming left V 0 bases short and J 4 bases short, with 10 bases between.

In this sample, this clonotype turned up a few times. For the CDR3, the DNA is TGTGCCAGCAGCTCGGGACAGGGGGGAAACTATGGCTACACCTTC. Amino acid sequence: CASSSGQGGNYGYTF. The chain is built from TRBV11-2 and TRBJ1-2; 11 positions agree with TRBD1. The V gene's germline CDR1 is SGHAT and CDR2 FQNNGV. V shed 4 bases, J shed 2 bases, and the junction held 3 bases outside the gene matches. This CDR3 is 15 amino acids long.

In the case of this clonotype: The junction departs from germline at one end; a sequencing error may be responsible. The chain has TRBV7-2 and TRBJ2-3; D might be TRBD1 or TRBD2, each matching 7 bases. The CDR3 spans 16 residues. The germline CDR1 and CDR2 sequences are SGHTA and FQGNSA. The CDR3 nucleotides read TGTGCCAGTAGCTTAGGACCAGGGGGGGGCACAGATACGCAGTATTTT. Translation: CASSLGPGGGTDTQYF.

The chain joins TRBV29-1 to TRBJ2-3, with TRBD2 matching 11 bases. Germline trimming cut 4 bases from V and 2 bases from J; bases unmatched to any gene: 14. Germline loops: CDR1 SQVTM, CDR2 ANQGSEA. This CDR3 has 18 residues. For the CDR3, the DNA is TGCAGCGTTGGCGGTACTAGCGGGGGTTCTATACTCACAGATACGCAGTATTTT. It codes for CSVGGTSGGSILTDTQYF.

This clonotype occurred a few times. This CDR3 reads CASRLGGPAGNTIYF. The CDR3 bases are TGTGCCAGCAGGTTGGGGGGGCCCGCCGGAAACACCATATATTTT. The V gene is TRBV12-3 or TRBV12-4, the J gene TRBJ1-3; tentative D call: TRBD1 (6 bases). The CDR3 sequence is 15 residues long. The V end lost 6 bases, the J end lost 4 bases, and 16 bases lay between the germline ends.

This clonotype turned up a few times. This rearrangement joins TRBV4-1 to TRBJ1-1; D not certain. V shed 4 bases and J shed 1 base, with 7 bases lying between them. This CDR3 region has 13 residues. The germline V gene has CDR1 MGHRA and CDR2 YSYEKL. In DNA, the CDR3 is TGCGCCAGCAGCCGAAACCCGAACACTGAAGCTTTCTTT. Encoded protein: CASSRNPNTEAFF.

This clonotype has just a few counts. V and J are TRBV6-2 or TRBV6-3 and TRBJ1-1; TRBD1 is a possible D gene (5 bases). The germline V and J ends were trimmed by 6 bases and 7 bases, with 12 bases remaining between them. The germline gives CDR1 MNHEY, CDR2 SVGEGT. This CDR3 has 12 residues. In DNA form, the CDR3 reads TGTGCCAGCAGGGGGGTTAGGGATGAAGCTTTCTTT. This codes for CASRGVRDEAFF.

The gene calls are TRBV10-2 and TRBJ2-7; D not certain. Germline assignment: CDR1 WSHSY and CDR2 SAAADI. The CDR3 sequence is 14 residues long. Trimming shortened V by 3 bases and J by 0 bases, and 9 bases separated the two germline ends. CDR3 residues: CASSELRSSYEQYV. For the CDR3, the DNA is TGCGCCAGCAGTGAACTGAGAAGCTCCTACGAGCAGTACGTC.

Only a few counts were recorded for this clonotype. The chain employs TRBV20-1 and TRBJ2-3; 7 bases align to TRBD1. Germline lookup yields CDR1 DFQATT and CDR2 SNEGSKA (reference sequence). Unmatched junction bases numbered 8, after V lost 5 bases and J lost 0 bases. CDR3 size: 15 residues. CDR3 region: CSAPTFRGSTDTQYF. The CDR3 DNA is TGCAGTGCTCCTACTTTCAGGGGGAGCACAGATACGCAGTATTTT.

The chain employs TRBV4-3 and TRBJ1-3; D is unclear. Per germline, CDR1 LGHNA and CDR2 YSLEER. The V and J ends lost 11 bases and 2 bases respectively, with 16 bases between them. The CDR3 loop spans 14 amino acids. CDR3 DNA: TGCGCCTCAACCCCTGGTAGGACTGGAAACACCATATATTTT. As protein: CASTPGRTGNTIYF.

V and J are TRBV14 and TRBJ2-1; no reliable D call. V gave up 3 bases and J gave up 4 bases, with 7 bases separating them. The CDR3 spans 13 residues. Germline V gene lookup returns CDR1 SGHDN and CDR2 FVKESK. As DNA, the CDR3 is TGTGCCAGCAGCCACCGGAATTACAATGAGCAGTTCTTC. It codes for CASSHRNYNEQFF. Full variable domain (remainder filled in from reference TRBV14 and TRBJ2-1): EAGVTQFPSHSVIEKGQTVTLRCDPISGHDNLYWYRRVMGKEIKFLLHFVKESKQDESGMPNNRFLAERTGGTYSTLKVQPAELEDSGVYFCASSHRNYNEQFFGPGTRLTVL.

This chain links TRBV7-3 with TRBJ2-5; either TRBD1 or TRBD2 may supply D (5 bases each). Germline CDR1 and CDR2: SGHTA and FQGTGA. Trimming stripped 5 bases from V and 2 bases from J, with 9 bases between. CDR3 length: 13 amino acids. For the CDR3, the DNA is TGTGCCAGCAGCCAATGGGGGCAAGAGACCCAGTACTTC. It is translated as CASSQWGQETQYF.

The gene calls are TRBV7-9 and TRBJ1-4; possible D gene TRBD1, 6 bases. Trimming stripped 1 base from V and 6 bases from J, with 9 bases between. From germline, CDR1 is SEHNR and CDR2 FQNEAQ (reference sequence). This CDR3 region has 14 residues. The CDR3 sequence is CASSLGTAYEKLFF. For the CDR3, the DNA is TGTGCCAGCAGCTTAGGGACAGCCTATGAAAAACTGTTTTTT.

Many counts were recorded for this clonotype. The chain has TRBV19 and TRBJ2-1; TRBD2 matches at 9 bases. There are 14 residues in the CDR3. Germline V gene lookup returns CDR1 LNHDA and CDR2 SQIVND (reference sequence). Unmatched junction bases numbered 7, after V lost 5 bases and J lost 8 bases. The CDR3 DNA reads TGTGCCAGTAGTTCGCGGGGGGGCCATGATGAGCAGTTCTTC. It specifies CASSSRGGHDEQFF.